This T cell receptor beta chain originates from a study of vaccination and CD4 T cells after COVID-19. Looked up from germline, CDR1 is MNHEY and CDR2 is SVGAGI. The CDR3 is 18 residues long. The V segment lost 0 bases and the J segment 5 bases; nucleotides outside the gene matches: 11. One entry per CDR3 protein, called by TCRdb with MiXCR from the PCR reads. The sample includes approximately 21,000 distinct CDR3 sequences, more than 45% of them seen just once. The material was CD4+ T cells from blood, obtained before SARS-CoV-2 vaccination. The clonotype was recovered from a human donor who had recovered from COVID-19. The chain combines TRBV6-5 with TRBJ2-2; the match to TRBD1 covers 8 bases. CDR3 DNA sequence: TGTGCCAGCAGTTACTCGAGGGGTAGCTGGACAGGGACCGGGGAGCTGTTTTTT. Protein sequence: CASSYSRGSWTGTGELFF.